This passage covers 13 T cell receptor beta chains from one sample sequenced in a study of T cells in Graves' hyperthyroidism and ophthalmopathy. Amplified regions were TCR beta CDR3 sequences from RNA transcripts. RT-PCR in the first round (using the HTBI primer set) targeted the TCR CDR3. TCRdb ran MiXCR on the multiplex PCR reads and lists one entry per CDR3 protein. The sample lists 350,000 to 400,000 distinct CDR3 sequences, 14% to 15% seen once, with less than 35% in the top ten. Sequencing was done on a sample of blood. These receptors were obtained from a woman in her thirties with Graves' hyperthyroidism.

A few counts support this clonotype. The chain links TRBV20-1 to TRBJ2-5; 9 bases fit TRBD2. The CDR3 has 15 amino acids. Germline CDR1 is DFQATT and CDR2 is SNEGSKA (reference sequence). The V gene end was trimmed by 6 bases and the J gene end by 1 base; junction bases not matched to a gene: 9. The CDR3 DNA reads TGCAGTGCGGCAACTAGCGGGCAACCCCAAGAGACCCAGTACTTC. Its protein product is CSAATSGQPQETQYF.

The V and J genes are TRBV27 and TRBJ1-6; D is undetermined. From germline, CDR1 is MNHEY and CDR2 SMNVEV (reference sequence). This CDR3 has 14 residues. Trimming removed 6 bases at V and 7 bases at J, with 13 bases between. CDR3 sequence reads: CASSTGQENSPLHF. The CDR3 region has the DNA TGTGCCAGCAGCACCGGGCAGGAAAATTCACCCCTCCACTTT.

This clonotype has at least ten counts. V gene TRBV5-1 combines with J gene TRBJ2-2; D possibly matches TRBD1 or TRBD2 (5 bases each). V was clipped by 4 bases and J by 6 bases, with 10 bases between them. The CDR3 runs to 13 residues. Germline V gene sequence: CDR1 SGHRS, CDR2 YFSETQ. As DNA, the CDR3 is TGCGCCAGCAGCCGAGGGGAGTCCGGGGAGCTGTTTTTT. Residues: CASSRGESGELFF.

This clonotype was counted a few times. V usage is TRBV6-1 and J usage is TRBJ2-1; TRBD2 might be the D (6 bases). CDR3 size: 15 residues. The germline V and J ends were trimmed by 4 bases and 2 bases, with 12 bases remaining between them. The germline V gene has CDR1 MNHNS and CDR2 SASEGT. Here the CDR3 DNA reads TGTGCCAGCAGTGCGGGGGAAGAGCCCTACAATGAGCAGTTCTTC. Encoded protein: CASSAGEEPYNEQFF.

This chain links TRBV6-2 or TRBV6-3 with TRBJ2-7; D gene ambiguous. Trimming pared 5 bases from V and 4 bases from J, leaving 21 bases between. Per germline, CDR1 MNHEY and CDR2 SVGEGT. This CDR3 spans 16 amino acids. CDR3 nucleotides: TGTGCCAGCAGTCGTCGGCCGGGCAGTGGATCATACGAGCAGTACTTC. This gives the protein CASSRRPGSGSYEQYF.

There are a few counts of this clonotype. V and J are TRBV4-1 and TRBJ2-7; possibly TRBD1 for D (5 bases). This CDR3 spans 15 amino acids. The V and J ends lost 2 bases and 3 bases respectively, with 14 bases between them. The germline V gene encodes CDR1 MGHRA and CDR2 YSYEKL. The CDR3 protein is CASSQFSAGNYEQYF. The CDR3 bases are TGCGCCAGCAGCCAATTTTCCGCAGGGAACTACGAGCAGTACTTC.

This clonotype was observed a single time. The chain employs TRBV24-1 and TRBJ2-1; a possible D gene is TRBD1 (6 bases). The germline gives CDR1 KGHDR, CDR2 SFDVKD. The CDR3 runs 18 residues. Trimming removed 3 bases at V and 0 bases at J, with 17 bases between. The chain's CDR3 is CATSDPSGQTSSYNEQFF. The CDR3 DNA is TGTGCCACCAGTGATCCATCGGGACAAACGAGCTCCTACAATGAGCAGTTCTTC.

The V gene is TRBV9, the J gene TRBJ1-1; D may be TRBD1 (6 bases). Trimming cost V 4 bases and J 6 bases, with 19 bases left between them. Germline CDR1 and CDR2: SGDLS and YYNGEE. The CDR3 contains 15 residues. The CDR3 loop reads CASSPHSQGGAEAFF. The CDR3 coding sequence is TGTGCCAGCAGCCCCCATTCACAGGGAGGGGCTGAAGCTTTCTTT.

The chain carries TRBV7-8 and TRBJ2-7; TRBD1 might be the D (5 bases). Trimming removed 5 bases from V and 0 bases from J, with 8 bases in between. The CDR3 has 13 residues. The germline V gene encodes CDR1 SGHVS and CDR2 FQNEAQ. The chain's CDR3 is CASSPRGSYEQYF. DNA for the CDR3: TGTGCCAGCAGCCCTAGGGGCTCCTACGAGCAGTACTTC.

Ten or more counts support this clonotype. The chain links TRBV20-1 to TRBJ2-3; TRBD2 matches at 10 bases. The CDR3 runs to 15 residues. The V gene end was trimmed by 6 bases and the J gene end by 2 bases; junction bases not matched to a gene: 8. Germline CDR1 is DFQATT and CDR2 is SNEGSKA (reference sequence). CDR3 bases: TGCAGTGCCGCCCGACTAGCGGGTAACACAGATACGCAGTATTTT. This translates into CSAARLAGNTDTQYF.

A few counts support this clonotype. The genes are TRBV5-1 and TRBJ1-5; TRBD1 might be the D (5 bases). Germline values: CDR1 SGHRS, CDR2 YFSETQ. The CDR3 totals 17 residues. With 1 base removed from V and 3 bases from J, the gap between germline ends came to 17 bases. CDR3 sequence reads: CASSLPGAGLPNQPQHF. CDR3 DNA sequence: TGCGCCAGCAGCTTGCCTGGGGCGGGCTTACCCAATCAGCCCCAGCATTTT.

The V call is TRBV13, the J call TRBJ2-3; 12 bases are shared with TRBD2. The V gene end was trimmed by 6 bases and the J gene end by 4 bases; junction bases not matched to a gene: 14. The CDR3 sequence is 18 residues long. In germline, CDR1 is PRHDT, CDR2 FYEKMQ (reference sequence). In nucleotides, the CDR3 is TGTGCCAGCAGGAAACTAGCGGGAGGCGTAATGCAGGCAGATACGCAGTATTTT. It codes for CASRKLAGGVMQADTQYF. Filled out from reference TRBV13 and TRBJ2-3, the complete variable domain reads AAGVIQSPRHLIKEKRETATLKCYPIPRHDTVYWYQQGPGQDPQFLISFYEKMQSDKGSIPDRFSAQQFSDYHSELNMSSLELGDSALYFCASRKLAGGVMQADTQYFGPGTRLTVL.

This clonotype was detected many times. This rearrangement joins TRBV18 to TRBJ2-7; D ambiguous. Trimming left V 0 bases short and J 8 bases short, with 11 bases between. The CDR3 loop spans 13 amino acids. Germline CDR1 KGHSH, CDR2 LQKENI. In nucleotides, the CDR3 is TGTGCCAGCTCACCACCGACCCGGCTACAGCAGTACTTC. Amino acids: CASSPPTRLQQYF.